The next 9 T cell receptor beta chains were all read from a single sample in a study of molecular identifiers for immune sequencing clone quantification. MiXCR was run by TCRdb on the PCR reads, yielding one entry per CDR3 protein. The sample comprises 250,000 to 350,000 distinct CDR3 sequences, around a fifth of which are singletons, and 0.81% rests with the top ten. Sample: naive CD8+ T cells from blood, with Jurkat cell RNA spiked in. Subset denoted: FACS-sorted CD8+CD4-CCR7+CD45RA+ naive T cells. The receptors derive from a human donor in good health. Some libraries in this study had Jurkat cell RNA spiked in.

This clonotype was observed many times. The rearrangement uses TRBV4-3 and TRBJ1-1, with 7 bases matching TRBD1. The CDR3 totals 16 residues. Germline assignment: CDR1 LGHNA and CDR2 YSLEER. Unmatched junction bases numbered 5, after V lost 0 bases and J lost 1 base. CDR3 region: CASSQERAGGNTEAFF. The CDR3 region has the DNA TGCGCCAGCAGCCAAGAACGGGCAGGGGGGAACACTGAAGCTTTCTTT.

In this sample, this clonotype turned up a few times. This sequence joins TRBV20-1 and TRBJ2-7; D call uncertain. Germline V gene data show CDR1 as DFQATT and CDR2 as SNEGSKA (reference sequence). The ends were cut back, 6 bases at V and 0 bases at J, with 15 bases in the middle. The CDR3 extends over 14 amino acids. CDR3 sequence reads: CSAHVRSVSYEQYF. The CDR3 DNA reads as TGCAGTGCCCACGTGAGGTCAGTCTCCTACGAGCAGTACTTC.

This clonotype came up once. A read error may be the cause here, since a much bigger clone is one base away. The missing conserved phenylalanine or tryptophan at the end of this CDR3 makes a read error likely. This chain connects TRBV27 to TRBJ2-5; no definite D call. The CDR3 totals 13 residues. V was cut by 3 bases and J by 8 bases, with 13 bases left in between. The germline V gene encodes CDR1 MNHEY and CDR2 SMNVEV (reference sequence). As DNA, the CDR3 is TGTGCCAGCAGTTTGGCGGATGCAGGTACCCAGTACCTC. Translating gives CASSLADAGTQYL.

Details on this clonotype: This may arise from a read error, as a much more abundant clone is one base away. This chain joins TRBV7-2 and TRBJ1-1, with TRBD1 identical over 8 bases. The CDR3 extends over 15 amino acids. Germline values: CDR1 SGHTA, CDR2 FQGNSA. V was clipped by 4 bases and J by 5 bases; unmatched bases: 9. The CDR3 reads CASSYWTGRTTEAFF. CDR3 nucleotides: TGTGCCAGCAGCTACTGGACAGGGAGGACGACTGAAGCTTTCTTT.

This clonotype appeared many times. This chain connects TRBV4-1 to TRBJ1-2, with 8 bases aligning to TRBD1. The V gene end was trimmed by 8 bases and the J gene end by 4 bases; junction bases not matched to a gene: 15. The CDR3 length is 16 residues. Germline-derived CDR1 and CDR2 are MGHRA and YSYEKL. CDR3 loop: CASAQGEQGVGYGYTF. CDR3 bases: TGCGCCAGCGCTCAAGGGGAACAGGGGGTTGGCTATGGCTACACCTTC.

This clonotype was seen a handful of times. This sequence joins TRBV5-4 and TRBJ2-5; 9 bases match TRBD2. CDR3 length equals 15 residues. The V segment lost 0 bases and the J segment 6 bases; nucleotides outside the gene matches: 6. The germline gives CDR1 SGHNT, CDR2 YYREEE (reference sequence). CDR3 protein: CASSLALAGTQTQYF. CDR3 nucleotide sequence: TGTGCCAGCAGCTTGGCACTAGCGGGTACACAGACCCAGTACTTC.

Many counts were recorded for this clonotype. This chain connects TRBV28 to TRBJ1-2; D might be TRBD1 (5 bases). The CDR3 extends over 13 amino acids. V was clipped by 6 bases and J by 3 bases, with 11 bases between them. CDR1 and CDR2 from the germline V gene are MDHEN and SYDVKM. The CDR3, as DNA: TGTGCCAGCAGCTCCGGGACGCACTATGGCTACACCTTC. Protein sequence: CASSSGTHYGYTF.

This clonotype was picked up many times. V usage is TRBV29-1 and J usage is TRBJ2-3; the match to TRBD2 covers 7 bases. The CDR3 extends over 15 amino acids. Germline loops: CDR1 SQVTM, CDR2 ANQGSEA. Trimming at V came to 1 base and at J to 3 bases, leaving 7 bases not matched to a gene. This CDR3 reads CSVEGGLGETDTQYF. The CDR3 region has the DNA TGCAGCGTTGAAGGCGGACTAGGGGAAACAGATACGCAGTATTTT.

This clonotype showed up many times. The rearrangement uses TRBV24-1 and TRBJ2-1; TRBD1 agrees at 7 bases. This CDR3 contains 14 residues. The V and J ends lost 2 bases and 5 bases, in that order; junction bases with no gene match: 2. Looked up from germline, CDR1 is KGHDR and CDR2 is SFDVKD. The CDR3 DNA is TGTGCCACCAGTGATTCCCAGGGGGACAATGAGCAGTTCTTC. It yields the protein CATSDSQGDNEQFF.